A single count supports the clone carrying this TCR beta chain. The CDR3 has 16 amino acids. The V gene's germline CDR1 is MNHEY and CDR2 SMNVEV (reference sequence). V gave up 2 bases and J gave up 5 bases, with 16 bases separating them. These data come from a study of lymphopenia after photon versus proton radiotherapy. Generated by immunoSEQ multiplex PCR, the TCRdb table keeps only in-frame clones and is missing some. The sample has about 29,000 clones; around 90% are singletons. The chain combines TRBV27 with TRBJ2-1; D unclear. The sequences come from peripheral blood, collected from a patient treated with proton-based radiotherapy. This clonotype was sampled from a woman aged 55-69 years with cholangiocarcinoma. Some clones in this sample may be carry-over from other donors' samples. The CDR3 coding sequence is TGTGCCAGCAGTTTAAAGTCTCTAGTTTGGGACAATGAGCAGTTCTTC. It is translated as CASSLKSLVWDNEQFF.